This is a list of T cell receptor beta chains from one sample in a study of blood T cells in healthy people across ages. TCRdb fed the 5' RACE reads into MiXCR, producing one record per CDR3 protein. The sample contains about 1.4 million distinct CDR3 sequences, roughly 64% of which appear only once. The sequencing sample was made of blood. These receptors all stem from a man younger than 30 in good health. CDR3s include the opening cysteine and the closing phenylalanine or tryptophan. The D gene is left open where the match is weak. Rows may omit the clone size; those that give it use once, few, many or a size class.

CDR3 protein	CDR3 DNA	clone size	V gene	J gene	D gene
CASSLVGTGSLGGYTF	TGTGCCAGCAGCTTAGTTGGGACAGGGTCGTTGGGTGGCTACACCTTC	NA	TRBV7-2	TRBJ1-2	TRBD1
CATSGDNNSPLHF	TGTGCCACCAGCGGGGACAATAATTCACCCCTCCACTTT	once	TRBV15	TRBJ1-6	NA
CASSYSGVGSLRWNEQFF	TGTGCCAGCAGTTACTCTGGGGTCGGGAGCCTAAGGTGGAATGAGCAGTTCTTC	NA	TRBV6-5	TRBJ2-1	NA
CASSFQTSGQETQYF	TGCGCCAGCAGCTTCCAAACTAGCGGCCAAGAGACCCAGTACTTC	NA	TRBV5-1	TRBJ2-5	TRBD2
CASSLGDRVQPQHF	TGTGCCAGCAGTTTAGGAGACCGCGTTCAGCCCCAGCATTTT	few	TRBV6-6	TRBJ1-5	NA
CSVEPPTGFGTEAFF	TGCAGCGTTGAACCCCCTACGGGGTTCGGCACTGAAGCTTTCTTT	NA	TRBV29-1	TRBJ1-1	NA
CSARSGEGYTF	TGCAGCGCCAGAAGCGGAGAGGGCTACACCTTC	NA	TRBV29-1	TRBJ1-2	NA
CASSRQGPREQYF	TGTGCCAGCAGTCGACAGGGGCCTCGGGAGCAGTACTTC	NA	TRBV6-6	TRBJ2-4	TRBD1
CSASRTGSSYEQYF	TGCAGTGCTTCCCGGACAGGGAGCTCCTACGAGCAGTACTTC	NA	TRBV20-1	TRBJ2-7	TRBD1
CASSSENRQYEQYF	TGTGCCAGCAGTTCAGAGAACAGGCAATACGAGCAGTACTTC	NA	TRBV27	TRBJ2-7	NA
CASSIGPSSYNEQFF	TGTGCCAGCAGCATTGGACCGAGCTCCTACAATGAGCAGTTCTTC	NA	TRBV7-9	TRBJ2-1	NA
CASSHSGTSTDTQYF	TGTGCCAGCAGCCATTCCGGGACTAGCACAGATACGCAGTATTTT	few	TRBV3-1	TRBJ2-3	NA
CASSGNRYNEQFF	TGTGCCAGCAGTGGGAACAGATACAATGAGCAGTTCTTC	few	TRBV25-1	TRBJ2-1	NA
CASITSGRTDTQYF	TGTGCCAGCATTACTAGCGGGAGAACAGATACGCAGTATTTT	once	TRBV12-3/TRBV12-4	TRBJ2-3	TRBD2
CATSDTNGGSSGANVLTF	TGTGCCACCAGTGACACCAACGGGGGGAGCTCTGGGGCCAACGTCCTGACTTTC	NA	TRBV24-1	TRBJ2-6	TRBD2
CATSDLSAPGEQYF	TGTGCCACCAGTGATTTGTCCGCGCCGGGGGAGCAGTACTTC	NA	TRBV24-1	TRBJ2-7	NA
CASSLNAKRGAETQYF	TGCGCCAGCAGCTTAAATGCGAAGAGGGGGGCAGAGACCCAGTACTTC	NA	TRBV5-1	TRBJ2-5	NA
CGGYGNIQYF	TGTGGGGGATACGGAAACATTCAGTACTTC	NA	TRBV27	TRBJ2-4	NA
CASSSRQGVNQPQHF	TGTGCCAGCAGTAGTCGACAGGGGGTGAATCAGCCCCAGCATTTT	once	TRBV6-6	TRBJ1-5	TRBD1
CASSQFDLYRRTTFRGELFF	TGTGCCAGCAGCCAATTTGACCTATACCGGAGGACTACCTTCAGGGGGGAGCTGTTTTTT	NA	TRBV14	TRBJ2-2	NA
CSAIHVLADTQYF	TGCAGCGCAATACACGTTCTCGCAGATACGCAGTATTTT	NA	TRBV29-1	TRBJ2-3	NA
CASRSGATGELFF	TGTGCCAGCCGTTCGGGGGCCACCGGGGAGCTGTTTTTT	NA	TRBV6-5	TRBJ2-2	NA
CAISEFSGARDTQYF	TGTGCCATCAGTGAGTTTAGCGGGGCTCGGGATACGCAGTATTTT	once	TRBV10-3	TRBJ2-3	TRBD2
CASSETSTSYEQYF	TGCGCCAGCAGTGAGACATCCACCTCCTACGAGCAGTACTTC	NA	TRBV10-1	TRBJ2-7	NA
CSATTGIPRTTYEQYF	TGCAGTGCTACTACCGGGATCCCACGGACCACCTACGAGCAGTACTTC	NA	TRBV20-1	TRBJ2-7	NA